Included here is one T cell receptor (beta chain) sequence, with context. The antigen remains unidentified. This sample is part of a study of cytomegalovirus exposure and HLA in healthy donors. General study points: Follow-up analysis later connected one missense variant in DCLRE1C with trimming of TCR beta V- and J-genes.

The germline V gene has CDR1 MNHNY and CDR2 SVGAGI (reference sequence). The V and J ends lost 10 bases and 0 bases respectively, with 13 bases between them. The CDR3 is 14 residues long. A multiplex PCR was run with 60 Vbeta primers and 13 Jbeta primers. TCRdb keeps only in-frame clones here, not all; method: immunoSEQ multiplex PCR. The repertoire holds about 130,000 clones, with roughly 74% as singletons. The rearrangement links TRBV6-6 to TRBJ2-1; tentatively, D is TRBD1 (6 bases). The sample was PBMCs. This clonotype was sampled from a woman aged 45-59 years in good health and CMV-seropositive. The CDR3 sequence: CATRTASSYNEQFF. Here the CDR3 DNA reads TGTGCCACCCGGACAGCGAGCTCCTACAATGAGCAGTTCTTC.